The sequence of this T cell receptor (beta chain) was determined in a study of T cells in Graves' hyperthyroidism and ophthalmopathy (dated by TCRdb to between 2017 and 2020). About the study as a whole: Peripheral blood samples were taken at initial diagnosis, before any treatment was given. In addition, the study compared T-cell repertoires in thyroid tissue and in blood from six Graves' hyperthyroidism patients. For training and testing, the 100 or so patients in the discovery cohort were randomly divided in a 7:3 ratio. According to the paper, TCR Vbeta CDR3 sequencing was carried out on roughly 130 peripheral blood samples, which came from 40 to 45 ophthalmopathy, roughly 75 hyperthyroidism and about 17 progressor patients. Prospective prediction of ophthalmopathy was tested in an independent validation cohort of about 19 hyperthyroidism patients and 15 to 17 patients who later progressed to ophthalmopathy. A discovery cohort of roughly 100 patients, approximately 45 with Graves' ophthalmopathy and 57 with stable Graves' hyperthyroidism, was used to find distinguishing TCR V-J signatures. After sampling, hyperthyroidism patients received methimazole starting at 30 mg daily, and ophthalmopathy patients received high-dose intravenous methylprednisolone. Study-wide conclusions, independent of this receptor: A model built on a 13 V-J signature distinguished ophthalmopathy from stable hyperthyroidism, reaching around 87% sensitivity and 81.08% specificity in cross-validation and 80%/75% in testing. No statistical method was used to set the sample size in advance, and investigators knew the group allocation. Most expanded thyroid clonotypes (frequency above 0.001) were also detected in blood, a finding suggesting that blood repertoires may reflect thyroid immune responses. In validation, progression to ophthalmopathy was predicted by the model with 70.59% sensitivity and approximately 78% specificity, a median of approximately 6.5 months before onset.

Hyperthyroidism patients were aged 18 to 65 years and newly diagnosed, with disease duration of less than 2 months. The study excluded patients with uncontrolled infections, other autoimmune diseases, pregnancy or lactation. Diagnoses were established on the basis of clinical symptoms, serum thyroxine and TRAb, thyroid ultrasound, and orbital computed tomography. For progressor patients, blood was drawn at the first diagnosis of hyperthyroidism, before any ophthalmopathy symptoms had appeared. PBMCs were isolated from approximately 10 ml of fresh peripheral blood by Ficoll-Paque density gradient centrifugation. Progressor patients were initially diagnosed with Graves' hyperthyroidism and developed ophthalmopathy during follow-up. Trizol reagent was used to extract total RNA, and RNA quality was then checked on an Agilent 2100 Bioanalyzer. The germline V gene (reference sequence) supplies CDR1 DFQATT and CDR2 SNEGSKA. Inclusive of the bounding cysteine and phenylalanine, the CDR3 is 17 residues long. Only CDR3 DNA remains: 51 bases, in frame from the first base. V is cut back by 4 bases and J by 4 bases, with 10 bases in the junction unmatched.

Amplification of TCR beta CDR3 regions was carried out from RNA transcripts. The first round of RT-PCR for the TCR CDR3 was performed with the HTBI primer set and the Qiagen OneStep RT-PCR kit. Libraries were constructed in a second round of multiplex PCR, after which size selection and purification were carried out. Paired-end sequencing of the libraries was performed with 100 bp reads on an Illumina HiSeq2000. For the original study's pipeline: Raw data were processed with SOAPnuke, discarding reads with adapters, uncalled bases, mean Phred below 15, or no exact constant-primer or identifier match. High-quality paired reads were merged using COPE v1.2.5, and each unique nucleotide sequence was defined as a clonotype. Clonotypes were aligned to IMGT TRBV, TRBD and TRBJ reference segments using MiTCR v1.1. The analysis was restricted to V-J combinations with a frequency above 0.0001, which together covered about 99% of the repertoires. A TCS score was defined as the ratio between F50 (clonal expansion) and ExV (chaos), using BLOSUM62-based TCRdist between CDR3 peptides within each V-J. Welch's t-statistics and random forest reduced 450 to 600 V-J features to roughly 13, which were used in a naive Bayes classifier (R e1071). Clones were called with MiXCR by TCRdb after fastp trimmed the public reads at Q25, and only in-frame beta chains were retained. When rows share a CDR3 protein, they turn into one entry using the most common DNA and genes. It is TCRdb's table, rather than the study itself, that gives the V and J calls and clone size. The sample table shows around 700,000 distinct CDR3 sequences, and over 15% are seen once. Around 15% of the sample rests with the top ten.

This clonotype was recorded many times. Its antigen is still unknown. Per-nucleotide qualities are absent, and no much larger clonotype sits a single base away. The chain employs TRBV20-1 and TRBJ2-1, and 13 bases in between align with TRBD2. The origin of this receptor is a woman aged 45 to 65 with Graves' hyperthyroidism that later progressed to Graves' ophthalmopathy. Sequenced sample: blood. The CDR3 protein is CSATAPGLAGYYNEQFF. The bases are TGCAGTGCTACCGCCCCGGGACTAGCGGGATATTACAATGAGCAGTTCTTC.